The T cell receptor (beta chain) under discussion was sequenced for a study of monozygotic twins with inflammatory bowel disease. Remarks on this clonotype: As yet, its antigen is unknown.

Both TCRalpha and TCRbeta cDNA were subjected to two nested PCRs lasting around 15 and 10 cycles. Reprocessing the 5' RACE reads, TCRdb reports a single entry for every CDR3 protein and omits DNA. The table lists about 330,000 distinct CDR3 sequences, with roughly 2% in the top ten. Germline CDR1 is MNHEY and CDR2 is SVGEGT. The CDR3 covers 15 residues. Study conclusions and caveats: For IBD patients, clonotypes shared with others were fewer than for healthy twins, especially with disease activity. Whereas healthy co-twins had higher TCRbeta diversity (inverse Simpson), IBD patients had lower diversity. Patient-to-patient differences in immunosuppressive treatment may have added variability to the repertoires.

The chain links TRBV6-2 or TRBV6-3 to TRBJ1-1. Sequences were obtained from blood. This TCR was sampled from a human donor with ulcerative colitis or Crohn's disease, or a healthy co-twin of an affected twin (not recorded which). The CDR3: CASSFSKGSNTEAFF.